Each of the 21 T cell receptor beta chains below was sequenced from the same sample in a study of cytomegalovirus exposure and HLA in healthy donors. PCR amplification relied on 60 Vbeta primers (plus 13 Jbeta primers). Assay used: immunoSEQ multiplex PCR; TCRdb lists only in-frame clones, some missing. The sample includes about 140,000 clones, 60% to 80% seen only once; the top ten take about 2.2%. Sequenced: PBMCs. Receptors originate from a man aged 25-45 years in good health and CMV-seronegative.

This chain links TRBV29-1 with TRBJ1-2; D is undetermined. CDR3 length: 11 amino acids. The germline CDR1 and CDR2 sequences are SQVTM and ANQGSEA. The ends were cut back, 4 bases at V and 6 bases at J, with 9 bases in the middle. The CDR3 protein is CSVVRVNGYTF. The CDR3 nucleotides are TGCAGCGTTGTGCGTGTGAATGGCTACACCTTC.

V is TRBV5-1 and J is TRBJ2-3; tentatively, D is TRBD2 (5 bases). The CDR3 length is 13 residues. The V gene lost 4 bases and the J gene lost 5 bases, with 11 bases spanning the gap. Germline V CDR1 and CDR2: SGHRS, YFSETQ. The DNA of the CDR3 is TGCGCCAGCAGCGAGGGTTTCGTAGATACGCAGTATTTT. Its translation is CASSEGFVDTQYF.

CDR3 sequence: CATISQGLNYGYTF. For the CDR3, the DNA is TGCGCCACCATAAGCCAGGGACTTAACTATGGCTACACCTTC. The chain joins TRBV10-2 to TRBJ1-2, with a weak D call TRBD1 (5 bases). Trimming left V 10 bases short and J 1 base short, with 16 bases between. The germline gives CDR1 WSHSY, CDR2 SAAADI. The CDR3 totals 14 residues.

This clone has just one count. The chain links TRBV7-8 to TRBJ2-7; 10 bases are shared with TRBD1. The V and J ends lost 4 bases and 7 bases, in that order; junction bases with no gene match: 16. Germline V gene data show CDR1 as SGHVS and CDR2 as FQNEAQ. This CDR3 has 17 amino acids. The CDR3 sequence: CASSSVGPGQGISEQYF. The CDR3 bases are TGTGCCAGCAGCTCGGTCGGTCCGGGACAGGGGATCTCTGAGCAGTACTTC. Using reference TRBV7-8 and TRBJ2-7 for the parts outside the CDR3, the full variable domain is GAGVSQSPRYKVAKRGQDVALRCDPISGHVSLFWYQQALGQGPEFLTYFQNEAQLDKSGLPSDRFFAERPEGSVSTLKIQRTQQEDSAVYLCASSSVGPGQGISEQYFGPGTRLTVT.

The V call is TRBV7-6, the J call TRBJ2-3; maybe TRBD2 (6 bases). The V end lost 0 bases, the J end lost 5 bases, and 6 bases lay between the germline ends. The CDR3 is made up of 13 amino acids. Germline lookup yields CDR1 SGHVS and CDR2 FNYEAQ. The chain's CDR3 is CASSLAGGDTQYF. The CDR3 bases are TGTGCCAGCAGCTTAGCGGGAGGAGATACGCAGTATTTT.

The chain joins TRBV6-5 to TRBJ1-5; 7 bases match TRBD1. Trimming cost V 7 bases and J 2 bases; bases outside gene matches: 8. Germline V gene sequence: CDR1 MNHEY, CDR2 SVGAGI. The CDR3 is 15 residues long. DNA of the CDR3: TGTGCCAGCACCGAGACAGGGTATGGCAATCAGCCCCAGCATTTT. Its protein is CASTETGYGNQPQHF.

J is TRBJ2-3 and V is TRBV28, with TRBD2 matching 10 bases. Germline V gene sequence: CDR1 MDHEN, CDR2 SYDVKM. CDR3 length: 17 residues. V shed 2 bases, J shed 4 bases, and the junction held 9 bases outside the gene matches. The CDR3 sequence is CASSLNPSGSFADTQYF. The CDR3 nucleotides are TGTGCCAGCAGTTTAAACCCTAGCGGGAGTTTCGCAGATACGCAGTATTTT.

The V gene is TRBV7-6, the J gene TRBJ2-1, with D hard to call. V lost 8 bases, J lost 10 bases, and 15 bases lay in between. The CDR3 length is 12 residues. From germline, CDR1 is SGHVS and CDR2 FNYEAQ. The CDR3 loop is CASSGDQEEQFF. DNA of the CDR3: TGTGCCAGCTCCGGTGACCAGGAAGAGCAGTTCTTC.

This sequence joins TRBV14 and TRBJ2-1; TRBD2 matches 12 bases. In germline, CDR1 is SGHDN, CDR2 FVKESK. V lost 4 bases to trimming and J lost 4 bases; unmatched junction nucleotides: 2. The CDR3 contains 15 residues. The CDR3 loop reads CASSRTSGRYNEQFF. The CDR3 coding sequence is TGTGCCAGCAGCCGCACTAGCGGGAGGTACAATGAGCAGTTCTTC.

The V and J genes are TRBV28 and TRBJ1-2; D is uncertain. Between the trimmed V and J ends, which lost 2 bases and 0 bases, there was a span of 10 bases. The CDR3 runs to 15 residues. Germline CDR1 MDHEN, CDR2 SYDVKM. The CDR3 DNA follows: TGTGCCAGCAGTTTAAACAGCCCAGCTAACTATGGCTACACCTTC. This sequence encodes CASSLNSPANYGYTF.

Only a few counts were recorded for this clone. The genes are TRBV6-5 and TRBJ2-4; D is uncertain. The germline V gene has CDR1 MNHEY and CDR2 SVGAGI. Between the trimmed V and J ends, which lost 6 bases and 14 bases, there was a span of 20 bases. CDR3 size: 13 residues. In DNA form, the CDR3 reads TGTGCCAGCAGGCCCAGACGAGACGGAGTAGAGTACTTC. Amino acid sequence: CASRPRRDGVEYF.

CDR3 nucleotides: TGTGCCAGCATCCCCGGGACAGCGAACACTGAAGCTTTCTTT. This translates into CASIPGTANTEAFF. The chain employs TRBV7-8 and TRBJ1-1, with 7 positions matching TRBD1. From germline, CDR1 is SGHVS and CDR2 FQNEAQ. The CDR3 covers 14 residues. V lost 7 bases and J lost 1; bases outside the gene matches: 6. The entire variable domain, with the rest obtained from reference TRBV7-8 and TRBJ1-1, is as follows: GAGVSQSPRYKVAKRGQDVALRCDPISGHVSLFWYQQALGQGPEFLTYFQNEAQLDKSGLPSDRFFAERPEGSVSTLKIQRTQQEDSAVYLCASIPGTANTEAFFGQGTRLTVV.

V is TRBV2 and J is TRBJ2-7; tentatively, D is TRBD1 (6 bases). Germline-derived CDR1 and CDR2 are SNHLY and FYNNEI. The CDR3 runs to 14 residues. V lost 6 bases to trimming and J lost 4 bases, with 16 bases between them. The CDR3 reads CASRTPGTTYEQYF. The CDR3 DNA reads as TGTGCCAGCAGGACCCCCGGGACAACGTACGAGCAGTACTTC.

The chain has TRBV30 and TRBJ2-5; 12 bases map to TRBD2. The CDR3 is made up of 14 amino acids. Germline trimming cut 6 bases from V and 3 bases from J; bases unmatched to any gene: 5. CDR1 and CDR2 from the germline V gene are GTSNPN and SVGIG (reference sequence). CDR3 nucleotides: TGTGCCTGCCCACTAGCGGGAGGAAAAGAGACCCAGTACTTC. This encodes CACPLAGGKETQYF.

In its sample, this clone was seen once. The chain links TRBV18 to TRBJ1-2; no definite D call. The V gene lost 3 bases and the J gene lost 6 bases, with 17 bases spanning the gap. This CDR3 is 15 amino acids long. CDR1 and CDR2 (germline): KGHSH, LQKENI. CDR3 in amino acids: CASSPSEGPYDGYTF. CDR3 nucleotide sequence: TGTGCCAGCTCACCTAGTGAGGGTCCCTATGATGGCTACACCTTC.

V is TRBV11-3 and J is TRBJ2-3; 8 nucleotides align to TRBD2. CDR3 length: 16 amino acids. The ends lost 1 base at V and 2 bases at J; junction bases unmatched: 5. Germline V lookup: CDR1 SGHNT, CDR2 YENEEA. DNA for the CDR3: TGTGCCAGCAGCTTAGGGCAGCGGGAGAACACAGATACGCAGTATTTT. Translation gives CASSLGQRENTDTQYF.

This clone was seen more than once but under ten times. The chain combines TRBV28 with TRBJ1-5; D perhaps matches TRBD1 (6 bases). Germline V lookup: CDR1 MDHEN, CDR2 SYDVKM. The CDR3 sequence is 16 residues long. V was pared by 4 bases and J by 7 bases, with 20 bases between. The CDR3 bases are TGTGCCAGCAGTTCCCAACTTGAGGGGGGGCACCAGCCCCAGCATTTT. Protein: CASSSQLEGGHQPQHF.

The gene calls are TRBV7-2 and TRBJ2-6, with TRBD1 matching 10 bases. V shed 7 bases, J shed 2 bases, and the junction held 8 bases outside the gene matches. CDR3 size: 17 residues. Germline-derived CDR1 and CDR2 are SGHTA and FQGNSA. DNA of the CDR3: TGTGCCAGCACAGACAGGGGGCTAGGGACTGGGGCCAACGTCCTGACTTTC. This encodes CASTDRGLGTGANVLTF.

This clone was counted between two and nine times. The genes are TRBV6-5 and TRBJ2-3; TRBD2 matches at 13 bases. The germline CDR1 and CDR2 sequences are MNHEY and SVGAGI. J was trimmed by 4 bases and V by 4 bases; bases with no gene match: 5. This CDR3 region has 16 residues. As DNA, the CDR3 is TGTGCCAGCAGTTCCAGGACTAGCGGGAGACCAGATACGCAGTATTTT. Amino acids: CASSSRTSGRPDTQYF.

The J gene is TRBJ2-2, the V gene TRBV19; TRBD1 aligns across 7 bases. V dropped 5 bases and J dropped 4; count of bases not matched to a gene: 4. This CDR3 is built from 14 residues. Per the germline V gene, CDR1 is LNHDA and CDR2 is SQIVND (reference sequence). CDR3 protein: CASSSGQITGELFF. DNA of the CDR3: TGTGCCAGTAGTTCGGGACAGATCACCGGGGAGCTGTTTTTT. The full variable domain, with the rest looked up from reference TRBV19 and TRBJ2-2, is DGGITQSPKYLFRKEGQNVTLSCEQNLNHDAMYWYRQDPGQGLRLIYYSQIVNDFQKGDIAEGYSVSREKKESFPLTVTSAQKNPTAFYLCASSSGQITGELFFGEGSRLTVL.

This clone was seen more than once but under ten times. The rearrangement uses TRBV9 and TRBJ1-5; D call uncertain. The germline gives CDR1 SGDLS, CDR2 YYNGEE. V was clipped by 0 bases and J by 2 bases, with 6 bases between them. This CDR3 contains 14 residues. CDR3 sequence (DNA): TGTGCCAGCAGCGTAGGTCAGGGCAATCAGCCCCAGCATTTT. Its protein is CASSVGQGNQPQHF.